A selection of T cell receptor beta chains follows, all from one sample in a study of blood T cell repertoires in COVID-19. Libraries were prepared by immunoSEQ multiplex PCR; TCRdb keeps only in-frame clonotypes and omits some of them. This repertoire shows under 350,000 clones, about 86% found once; its top ten account for roughly 4.2%. The sequencing sample was made of PBMCs or T cells enriched from blood (not recorded which). These receptors were collected from a woman aged 40-49 years with acute COVID-19. Each CDR3 is given with its conserved first and last residue. The order of the fields is CDR3 DNA, CDR3 protein, clone size, V gene, D gene, J gene. The D gene is left open where the match is weak. The listing skips clone size in some rows; elsewhere it reads once, few, many or a size class.

DNA: TGTGCCACCACATCGACAGGGGGCATTTCGGGCTACACCTTC
CDR3: CATTSTGGISGYTF
size: .
V: TRBV15
D: TRBD1
J: TRBJ1-2

DNA: TGTGCCACCAGCAGAGATCAGGGGGCCTCCTACGAGCAGTACTTC
CDR3: CATSRDQGASYEQYF
size: once
V: TRBV15
D: TRBD1
J: TRBJ2-7

DNA: TGTGCCAGCAGGGATAAACGCCCGGGACTAGCGGGGGGGAACACCGGGGAGCTGTTTTTT
CDR3: CASRDKRPGLAGGNTGELFF
size: .
V: TRBV5-4
D: TRBD2
J: TRBJ2-2

DNA: TGTGCCAGCAGCGTTAAACCCAGGACAGGGGGCACAGATACGCAGTATTTT
CDR3: CASSVKPRTGGTDTQYF
size: .
V: TRBV9
D: TRBD1
J: TRBJ2-3

DNA: TGTGCCAGCAGCTCAAGACCTAGGGGAATCGGGGAGCTGTTTTTT
CDR3: CASSSRPRGIGELFF
size: .
V: TRBV14
D: .
J: TRBJ2-2

DNA: TGTGCCAGCTCACCGAGTCTCATTGTAGGACAGGGGGACACTGAAGCTTTCTTT
CDR3: CASSPSLIVGQGDTEAFF
size: .
V: TRBV18
D: TRBD1
J: TRBJ1-1

DNA: TGTGCCAGCTCACCAATGACAGGGTTGGACACTGAAGCTTTCTTT
CDR3: CASSPMTGLDTEAFF
size: .
V: TRBV18
D: TRBD1
J: TRBJ1-1

DNA: TGTGCCAGCAGCTCCGGAGCTTACAATGAGCAGTTCTTC
CDR3: CASSSGAYNEQFF
size: once
V: TRBV7-3
D: .
J: TRBJ2-1

DNA: TGTGCCAGCAGCCCCGGGTTCGGGGGGGGACAAGAGACCCAGTACTTC
CDR3: CASSPGFGGGQETQYF
size: .
V: TRBV7-3
D: TRBD2
J: TRBJ2-5

DNA: TGCGCCAGCAGGCAGGACAGGACCCGACCTAATTCACCCCTCCACTTT
CDR3: CASRQDRTRPNSPLHF
size: .
V: TRBV5-1
D: TRBD1
J: TRBJ1-6

DNA: TGCGCCAGCAGCTCCGGGACAGGGAGGTCGGAAAAACTGTTTTTT
CDR3: CASSSGTGRSEKLFF
size: .
V: TRBV5-1
D: TRBD1
J: TRBJ1-4

DNA: TGTGCCAGCAGTGAAGGTAGTGTCGTTTTAAATGAGCAGTTCTTC
CDR3: CASSEGSVVLNEQFF
size: .
V: TRBV2
D: .
J: TRBJ2-1

DNA: TGTGCCAGCAGCTTAGGCAAGGGGTCTAATGAAAAACTGTTTTTT
CDR3: CASSLGKGSNEKLFF
size: .
V: TRBV5-4
D: .
J: TRBJ1-4

DNA: TGTGCCAGCAGCGCTAGGCCAACAGGGGACTATGGCTACACCTTC
CDR3: CASSARPTGDYGYTF
size: .
V: TRBV9
D: TRBD1
J: TRBJ1-2

DNA: TGTGCCAGCTCACTTCAGGGTATCCCAAATCAGCCCCAGCATTTT
CDR3: CASSLQGIPNQPQHF
size: few
V: TRBV18
D: .
J: TRBJ1-5

DNA: TGTGCCAGCAGCTTGTACAAAGGAGGATCCTACAATGAGCAGTTCTTC
CDR3: CASSLYKGGSYNEQFF
size: .
V: TRBV5-4
D: .
J: TRBJ2-1

DNA: TGTGCCAGCAGCCAAGGGCCGGGACAGGGACACGAGCAGTACTTC
CDR3: CASSQGPGQGHEQYF
size: .
V: TRBV4-2
D: TRBD1
J: TRBJ2-7

DNA: TGTGCCAGCCGTGGCGGGAGGGAATACACCTTC
CDR3: CASRGGREYTF
size: .
V: TRBV28
D: .
J: TRBJ1-2

DNA: TGTGCCAGTAGTACAGCGGGGGGATACAATGAGCAGTTCTTC
CDR3: CASSTAGGYNEQFF
size: once
V: TRBV19
D: TRBD2
J: TRBJ2-1

DNA: TGTGCCAGCTCACGCGGGCTAGACGAGCAGTACTTC
CDR3: CASSRGLDEQYF
size: .
V: TRBV18
D: .
J: TRBJ2-7

DNA: TGTGCCAGCAGGGGGACCGGGACAGCGCAGTATTTT
CDR3: CASRGTGTAQYF
size: .
V: TRBV25-1
D: TRBD1
J: TRBJ2-3

DNA: TGTGCCAGCAGCTCCGCCGGGACAGCCGGCGAAAAACTGTTTTTT
CDR3: CASSSAGTAGEKLFF
size: .
V: TRBV7-9
D: TRBD1
J: TRBJ1-4

DNA: TGTGCCATCCCCCCGTCGGACAGCTACGAGCAGTACTTC
CDR3: CAIPPSDSYEQYF
size: .
V: TRBV6-4
D: .
J: TRBJ2-7

DNA: TGTGCCAGCAGCTTTAGCGGGGGGGCTTCCAATGAGCAGTTCTTC
CDR3: CASSFSGGASNEQFF
size: .
V: TRBV11-3
D: TRBD2
J: TRBJ2-1

DNA: TGTGCCAGCAGCCAAGTGAGACAGGGTCGTTCCGAGCAGTACTTC
CDR3: CASSQVRQGRSEQYF
size: once
V: TRBV3-1/TRBV3-2
D: TRBD1
J: TRBJ2-7

DNA: TGCAGCGGGACAGTCTTACTGAATGAAGCTTTCTTT
CDR3: CSGTVLLNEAFF
size: .
V: TRBV29-1
D: .
J: TRBJ1-1

DNA: TGCAGCGTTAGGGGACAGGCTAATTTGGGTGAGCAGTACTTC
CDR3: CSVRGQANLGEQYF
size: .
V: TRBV29-1
D: TRBD1
J: TRBJ2-7

DNA: TGTGCCAGCAGCTTTGACACTAGCGGGACTACTAGCACAGATACGCAGTATTTT
CDR3: CASSFDTSGTTSTDTQYF
size: .
V: TRBV7-8
D: TRBD2
J: TRBJ2-3

DNA: TGTGCCAGCAGCCTAAATCTAAACTTAGTACTAGCATCAAATACGCAGTATTTT
CDR3: CASSLNLNLVLASNTQYF
size: .
V: TRBV7-9
D: .
J: TRBJ2-3

DNA: TGTGCCAGCAGCCAAGGGGCGCCTGGGACTAGCGGGTCGAACACCGGGGAGCTGTTTTTT
CDR3: CASSQGAPGTSGSNTGELFF
size: .
V: TRBV16
D: TRBD2
J: TRBJ2-2